These 32 T cell receptor beta chains came from one sample sequenced in a study of cytomegalovirus exposure and HLA in healthy donors. PCR involved 60 Vbeta and 13 Jbeta primers. This table comes from immunoSEQ multiplex PCR, and its TCRdb copy is limited to in-frame clones, with some not included. The repertoire includes 75,000 to 90,000 clones, 72% of them detected once, and over 8.5% sits in the top ten. The specimen sequenced was PBMCs. These receptors all stem from a woman in her thirties or forties in good health and CMV-seropositive.

The rearrangement uses TRBV7-9 and TRBJ2-1; 15 nucleotides align to TRBD2. The V gene end was trimmed by 8 bases and the J gene end by 6 bases; junction bases not matched to a gene: 8. The CDR3 spans 16 residues. Germline V lookup: CDR1 SEHNR, CDR2 FQNEAQ (reference sequence). CDR3 amino acids: CASGGLAGGPVNEQFF. The DNA of the CDR3 is TGTGCCAGCGGAGGACTAGCGGGAGGGCCAGTCAATGAGCAGTTCTTC.

The chain links TRBV28 to TRBJ1-1; D is ambiguous. CDR3 size: 15 residues. V was clipped by 5 bases and J by 7 bases, with 20 bases between them. CDR1 MDHEN and CDR2 SYDVKM come from the germline V gene. CDR3 loop: CASSHYNIRTDEAFF. In nucleotides, the CDR3 is TGTGCCAGCAGTCATTACAATATCAGGACTGATGAAGCTTTCTTT.

In this sample, this clone turned up a few times. The chain combines TRBV5-1 with TRBJ1-1; 7 nucleotides align to TRBD1. CDR3 length: 14 residues. V shed 4 bases and J 4 bases; nucleotides not matched to a gene: 7. Germline CDR1 reads SGHRS; CDR2 reads YFSETQ. This chain's CDR3 is CASSQSRDSTEAFF. The CDR3 nucleotides are TGCGCCAGCAGCCAAAGCCGGGACAGCACTGAAGCTTTCTTT. The full variable domain, rest sourced from reference TRBV5-1 and TRBJ1-1, is KAGVTQTPRYLIKTRGQQVTLSCSPISGHRSVSWYQQTPGQGLQFLFEYFSETQRNKGNFPGRFSGRQFSNSRSEMNVSTLELGDSALYLCASSQSRDSTEAFFGQGTRLTVV.

J is TRBJ1-4 and V is TRBV5-4, with D hard to call. Between the trimmed V and J ends, which lost 3 bases and 8 bases, there was a span of 20 bases. The CDR3 has 16 residues. The germline CDR1 and CDR2 sequences are SGHNT and YYREEE (reference sequence). CDR3 residues: CASSYGEAPLGEKLFF. The CDR3 DNA follows: TGTGCCAGCAGCTACGGAGAGGCGCCATTAGGAGAAAAACTGTTTTTT.

CDR3 amino acids: CASSYYAGDTEAFF. DNA for the CDR3: TGTGCCAGCAGTTACTACGCAGGGGACACTGAAGCTTTCTTT. V gene TRBV6-5 combines with J gene TRBJ1-1, with a tentative D call TRBD1 (6 bases). Between the trimmed V and J ends, which lost 1 base and 3 bases, there was a span of 9 bases. The CDR3 is 14 amino acids. Germline V CDR1 and CDR2: MNHEY, SVGAGI.

The V gene is TRBV5-1, the J gene TRBJ2-5, with D possibly matching TRBD2 (6 bases). Per the germline V gene, CDR1 is SGHRS and CDR2 is YFSETQ. This CDR3 has 14 residues. V lost 0 bases and J lost 1, with 7 bases in between. CDR3 residues: CASSLVGGQETQYF. CDR3 DNA: TGCGCCAGCAGCTTGGTCGGGGGCCAAGAGACCCAGTACTTC.

V gene TRBV27 combines with J gene TRBJ2-2; D is uncertain. The germline V and J ends were trimmed by 4 bases and 0 bases, with 6 bases remaining between them. The CDR3 spans 14 residues. Germline lookup yields CDR1 MNHEY and CDR2 SMNVEV (reference sequence). CDR3 nucleotide sequence: TGTGCCAGCAGTTACACCACGAACACCGGGGAGCTGTTTTTT. The encoded protein is CASSYTTNTGELFF.

CDR3 in amino acids: CASRRPPGLNEKLFF. In nucleotides, the CDR3 is TGTGCCAGCAGGCGGCCTCCCGGCCTTAATGAAAAACTGTTTTTT. The chain carries TRBV6-1 and TRBJ1-4; D is uncertain. The V gene's germline CDR1 is MNHNS and CDR2 SASEGT. V lost 6 bases, J lost 4 bases, and 15 bases lay in between. There are 15 residues in the CDR3.

DNA for the CDR3: TGTGCCATCAGTGGTCAGGTTACAGATACGCAGTATTTT. Protein sequence: CAISGQVTDTQYF. The rearrangement links TRBV10-3 to TRBJ2-3; D remains ambiguous. The V end lost 4 bases, the J end lost 3 bases, and 8 bases lay between the germline ends. The CDR3 spans 13 residues. CDR1 is ENHRY, CDR2 SYGVKD, per germline.

The CDR3 coding sequence is TGCAGCGTTGGGGAACCGGGACAGGGCTACGAGCAGTACTTC. The encoded protein is CSVGEPGQGYEQYF. The chain uses TRBV29-1 and TRBJ2-7, with TRBD1 matching 9 bases. The CDR3 runs 14 residues. Germline CDR1 and CDR2: SQVTM and ANQGSEA. J was trimmed by 3 bases and V by 4 bases; bases with no gene match: 7.

The chain uses TRBV4-1 and TRBJ2-2, with a tentative D call TRBD2 (5 bases). The CDR3 has 16 residues. Germline assignment: CDR1 MGHRA and CDR2 YSYEKL. The ends were cut back, 4 bases at V and 6 bases at J, with 18 bases in the middle. The CDR3 spells CASSRPLSGTSGELFF. The CDR3 coding sequence is TGCGCCAGCAGCCGCCCTTTGAGCGGAACGTCCGGGGAGCTGTTTTTT.

The J gene is TRBJ2-1, the V gene TRBV5-1; D might be TRBD2 (6 bases). CDR3 length: 13 amino acids. Trimming took 3 bases from V and 5 from J, leaving 9 bases between them. Germline V gene data show CDR1 as SGHRS and CDR2 as YFSETQ. CDR3 in DNA: TGCGCCAGCAGCTCGGCGGGAAACAATGAGCAGTTCTTC. Encoded protein: CASSSAGNNEQFF.

The CDR3 spells CASSLGRSSYNEQFF. CDR3 in DNA: TGTGCCAGCAGCTTGGGGAGGAGCTCCTACAATGAGCAGTTCTTC. The chain links TRBV5-4 to TRBJ2-1; TRBD2 is a possible D gene (5 bases). With 0 bases removed from V and 0 bases from J, the gap between germline ends came to 7 bases. CDR1 is SGHNT, CDR2 YYREEE, per germline (reference sequence). The CDR3 consists of 15 residues.

This clone came up a few times. The CDR3 coding sequence is TGTGCCAGCTGGAGGGCTGGACCTGCCGGGGAGCTGTTTTTT. Translation: CASWRAGPAGELFF. The chain combines TRBV6-5 with TRBJ2-2; TRBD2 is a possible D gene (6 bases). The CDR3 sequence is 14 residues long. CDR1 MNHEY and CDR2 SVGAGI come from the germline V gene. V was cut by 8 bases and J by 6 bases, with 16 bases left in between.

The chain recombines TRBV29-1 with TRBJ2-1, with a tentative D call TRBD1 (5 bases). The CDR3 runs to 16 residues. V was pared by 2 bases and J by 6 bases, with 20 bases between. Germline CDR1 reads SQVTM; CDR2 reads ANQGSEA. CDR3 protein: CSVERTGPSPANEQFF. DNA for the CDR3: TGCAGCGTTGAACGCACAGGCCCCTCCCCGGCCAATGAGCAGTTCTTC.

The J gene is TRBJ2-2, the V gene TRBV5-8, with D perhaps matching TRBD1 (6 bases). V lost 3 bases and J 1 base, leaving 10 bases between the germline ends. The CDR3 sequence is 15 residues long. Per germline, CDR1 SGHTS and CDR2 YDEGEE. The CDR3 loop is CASSSRTENTGELFF. As DNA, the CDR3 is TGTGCCAGCAGCTCCCGGACAGAGAACACCGGGGAGCTGTTTTTT.

The sample holds one count of this clone. The V gene is TRBV10-3, the J gene TRBJ1-4; a possible D gene is TRBD1 (6 bases). The CDR3 is 18 amino acids. Germline V CDR1 and CDR2: ENHRY, SYGVKD. Between the trimmed V and J ends, which lost 0 bases and 8 bases, there was a span of 22 bases. CDR3 sequence reads: CAISESSGDAFNPEKLFF. The CDR3 coding sequence is TGTGCCATCAGTGAGTCGTCAGGGGACGCCTTTAATCCGGAAAAACTGTTTTTT.

Regarding this clone: At one of its ends the junction is not consistent with the germline gene, which may arise from a read error. V is TRBV7-9 and J is TRBJ1-2; no reliable D call. CDR3 length: 13 amino acids. From germline, CDR1 is SEHNR and CDR2 FQNEAQ (reference sequence). CDR3 protein: CASSLGSGYGYPF. DNA for the CDR3: TGTGCCAGCAGCTTAGGATCGGGTTATGGCTACCCCTTC.

The chain carries TRBV5-1 and TRBJ2-7; D unclear. Germline V gene lookup returns CDR1 SGHRS and CDR2 YFSETQ. V lost 0 bases and J 0 bases, leaving 7 bases between the germline ends. This CDR3 has 14 amino acids. The CDR3 coding sequence is TGCGCCAGCAGCTTGGCCTGGAGCTCCTACGAGCAGTACTTC. It specifies CASSLAWSSYEQYF.

V is TRBV5-1 and J is TRBJ2-2; 9 positions match TRBD2. J lost 3 bases, V lost 4 bases, and 4 bases had no gene match. The CDR3 covers 15 residues. Looked up from germline, CDR1 is SGHRS and CDR2 is YFSETQ. The CDR3: CASSVAGVHTGELFF. In nucleotides, the CDR3 is TGCGCCAGCAGCGTAGCGGGAGTACACACCGGGGAGCTGTTTTTT. Complete variable domain (other parts from reference TRBV5-1 and TRBJ2-2): KAGVTQTPRYLIKTRGQQVTLSCSPISGHRSVSWYQQTPGQGLQFLFEYFSETQRNKGNFPGRFSGRQFSNSRSEMNVSTLELGDSALYLCASSVAGVHTGELFFGEGSRLTVL.

This clone occurred a few times. The V gene is TRBV11-2, the J gene TRBJ1-2; 11 bases agree with TRBD1. The CDR3 is 11 residues long. The V and J ends lost 8 bases and 7 bases, in that order; junction bases with no gene match: 0. In germline, CDR1 is SGHAT, CDR2 FQNNGV. Written as DNA, the CDR3 is TGTGCCAGCGGGACAGGGGGTGGCTACACCTTC. It codes for CASGTGGGYTF.

The CDR3 protein is CAWQSIYNSPLHF. CDR3 bases: TGTGCCTGGCAATCAATCTATAATTCACCCCTCCACTTT. The V and J genes are TRBV30 and TRBJ1-6; D uncertain. Trimming removed 5 bases from V and 3 bases from J, with 8 bases in between. CDR1 is GTSNPN, CDR2 SVGIG, per germline (reference sequence). This CDR3 has 13 amino acids.

J is TRBJ1-1 and V is TRBV7-9; D possibly corresponds to TRBD1 (6 bases). Germline V gene lookup returns CDR1 SEHNR and CDR2 FQNEAQ (reference sequence). The CDR3 spans 14 residues. V shed 3 bases and J shed 1 base, with 9 bases lying between them. This CDR3 is CASSFQQGNTEAFF. The CDR3 coding sequence is TGTGCCAGCAGCTTCCAACAGGGGAACACTGAAGCTTTCTTT.

The chain links TRBV7-2 to TRBJ2-7, with 7 nucleotides matching TRBD1. V shed 3 bases and J 5 bases; nucleotides not matched to a gene: 1. The CDR3 extends over 12 amino acids. Looked up from germline, CDR1 is SGHTA and CDR2 is FQGNSA. The CDR3 DNA sequence: TGTGCCAGCAGCTTCACAGGGGACGAGCAGTACTTC. It codes for CASSFTGDEQYF.

V usage is TRBV27 and J usage is TRBJ2-7, with D possibly being TRBD2 (5 bases). Germline CDR1 and CDR2: MNHEY and SMNVEV (reference sequence). V lost 6 bases, J lost 3 bases, and 12 bases lay in between. This CDR3 is 13 amino acids long. CDR3 region: CASRQAGGYEQYF. For the CDR3, the DNA is TGTGCCAGCAGGCAGGCCGGAGGCTACGAGCAGTACTTC.

V is TRBV28 and J is TRBJ1-2; TRBD1 aligns across 9 bases. The germline gives CDR1 MDHEN, CDR2 SYDVKM. CDR3 length: 13 amino acids. Trimming took 5 bases from V and 9 from J; bases not matched to a gene: 7. The CDR3 loop is CASSPGQGISYTF. CDR3 nucleotide sequence: TGTGCCAGCAGTCCTGGACAGGGGATTAGCTACACCTTC.

This chain links TRBV25-1 with TRBJ1-1; 8 bases fit TRBD1. CDR1 and CDR2 (germline): MGHDK, SYGVNS. V lost 4 bases to trimming and J lost 4 bases; unmatched junction nucleotides: 5. The CDR3 contains 14 residues. The CDR3 nucleotides are TGTGCCAGCAGTGCTGGACAGGGAATCACTGAAGCTTTCTTT. It yields the protein CASSAGQGITEAFF.

V usage is TRBV7-9 and J usage is TRBJ2-1, with 9 bases identical to TRBD2. The CDR3 contains 14 residues. V shed 3 bases and J 11 bases; nucleotides not matched to a gene: 8. CDR1 and CDR2 from the germline V gene are SEHNR and FQNEAQ (reference sequence). In DNA form, the CDR3 reads TGTGCCAGCAGCTTGGAAGGGACTAGCCACCAGCAGTTCTTC. It codes for CASSLEGTSHQQFF.

This chain uses TRBV5-1 with TRBJ2-7, with 11 positions matching TRBD1. V gave up 3 bases and J gave up 4 bases; unmatched junction bases: 6. Germline values: CDR1 SGHRS, CDR2 YFSETQ. The CDR3 runs to 15 residues. The CDR3, as DNA: TGCGCCAGCAGCTCCCCGGGACAGGGGGTTTACGAGCAGTACTTC. It yields the protein CASSSPGQGVYEQYF.

The V call is TRBV18, the J call TRBJ1-3; D perhaps matches TRBD1 (5 bases). V was cut by 4 bases and J by 1 base, with 5 bases left in between. CDR3 length: 13 amino acids. Germline-derived CDR1 and CDR2 are KGHSH and LQKENI. The CDR3 DNA reads as TGTGCCAGCTCACAGGGGTCTGGAAACACCATATATTTT. Translated: CASSQGSGNTIYF.

Ten or more counts support this clone. Other nucleotide sequences from this sample produce the same CDR3. Here the CDR3 reads CASSPTSGRAYEQYF. As DNA, the CDR3 is TGTGCCAGTAGTCCTACTAGCGGACGGGCCTACGAGCAGTACTTC. This rearrangement joins TRBV19 to TRBJ2-7, with TRBD2 matching 8 bases. There are 15 residues in the CDR3. Germline loops: CDR1 LNHDA, CDR2 SQIVND (reference sequence). Trimming took 5 bases from V and 2 from J; bases not matched to a gene: 8.

This sequence joins TRBV6-6 and TRBJ2-5, with 7 positions matching TRBD2. Germline CDR1 reads MNHNY; CDR2 reads SVGAGI (reference sequence). The junction had 1 base not matched to a gene; V was cut back by 5 bases and J by 1 base. The CDR3 is 13 residues long. CDR3 sequence (DNA): TGTGCCAGCAGTGGGAGGGTCCAAGAGACCCAGTACTTC. Translated: CASSGRVQETQYF.